This T cell receptor (beta chain) was documented in a study of beta chain features in type 1 diabetes. The sequenced template was cDNA made from the entire isolated RNA. Measured with immunoSEQ multiplex PCR; TCRdb has only the in-frame clones, and not every one. The top ten hold 0.023% of the sample, which has 810,000 or so clones, 15% to 20% seen once. General study results and limits: Reduced insertions and increased deletions marked VDJ junctions in type 1 diabetes patients. High TCR expression in some cells could lead to their over-representation in cDNA sequencing. Within the patient group, naive, central memory and Treg TCRB repertoires appeared more similar to each other than within healthy donors. Across all four CD4+ subsets, people with type 1 diabetes showed modestly shorter TCRB CDR3s.

This CDR3 has 15 residues. The ends lost 0 bases at V and 3 bases at J; junction bases unmatched: 4. From germline, CDR1 is MNHEY and CDR2 SVGAGI. Concerning this clone: The target antigen is unknown. Other DNA sequences of this sample code for an identical CDR3.

This TCR came from a woman under 30 in good health. This chain joins TRBV6-5 and TRBJ2-7; 8 nucleotides agree with TRBD1. The specimen was naive CD4+ T cells from blood. The CDR3 loop is CASSYSGTGLYEQYF. Here the CDR3 DNA reads TGTGCCAGCAGTTACTCTGGGACAGGACTCTACGAGCAGTACTTC.